This TCR beta chain was profiled in a study of blood T cell repertoires in COVID-19. About the research overall: T cells, B-cell-depleted T cells, or PBMCs supplied cDNA or gDNA.

Germline values: CDR1 DFQATT, CDR2 SNEGSKA (reference sequence). V was shortened by 3 bases and J by 3 bases, with 13 bases between the two germline ends. The CDR3 has 14 residues. Authors' data handling: From reference gene primer amplification, estimates of nucleated cell counts were derived. Generated by immunoSEQ multiplex PCR, the TCRdb table keeps only in-frame clones and is missing some. That table is the source of V, J and clone size, and D and trimming were worked out from the DNA. The repertoire holds hundreds of thousands of clones, with 80% to 90% as singletons. Input material: peripheral blood. The chain couples TRBV20-1 to TRBJ2-3, with D tentatively TRBD2 (7 bases). This receptor was taken from a young woman with acute or convalescent COVID-19. The CDR3 spells CSASRGGQTDTQYF. The CDR3 nucleotides are TGCAGTGCTAGTAGGGGGGGGCAGACAGATACGCAGTATTTT.